The 24 T cell receptor beta chains presented below share a single source sample, sequenced in a study of T cell changes during pregnancy in multiple sclerosis. TCRdb's copy holds only in-frame clones and misses some; the assay was immunoSEQ multiplex PCR. Of about 59,000 clones in the sample, just under 95% are singletons; the top ten hold about 0.33%. The specimen was CD4+ T cells from peripheral blood mononuclear cells, collected before pregnancy. Every receptor here comes from a female donor with multiple sclerosis, enrolled in a pregnancy study.

This clone was seen once. The V gene is TRBV4-1, the J gene TRBJ2-1, with 10 bases matching TRBD2. CDR1 MGHRA and CDR2 YSYEKL come from the germline V gene. Trimming cost V 1 base and J 3 bases; bases outside gene matches: 6. The CDR3 totals 17 residues. CDR3 coding DNA: TGCGCCAGCAGCCAAGCACCGGGACTAGCGAACTACAATGAGCAGTTCTTC. The encoded protein is CASSQAPGLANYNEQFF.

V usage is TRBV6-5 and J usage is TRBJ1-4, with D tentatively TRBD1 (5 bases). Germline lookup yields CDR1 MNHEY and CDR2 SVGAGI. The CDR3 has 16 amino acids. V shed 0 bases and J shed 5 bases, with 13 bases lying between them. In DNA form, the CDR3 reads TGTGCCAGCAGTTACTCGAACGACAGAAGGAATGAAAAACTGTTTTTT. The encoded protein is CASSYSNDRRNEKLFF.

The CDR3 sequence is CATAGTGYNEQFF. For the CDR3, the DNA is TGTGCCACTGCCGGGACTGGGTACAATGAGCAGTTCTTC. The rearrangement uses TRBV19 and TRBJ2-1; tentative D call: TRBD2 (6 bases). The CDR3 extends over 13 amino acids. Germline V gives CDR1 LNHDA, CDR2 SQIVND (reference sequence). Trimming shortened V by 10 bases and J by 4 bases, and 14 bases separated the two germline ends.

CDR3 DNA sequence: TGTGCCAGTAGTATAGTCGCGACAGTCAACTATGGCTACACCTTC. Translation: CASSIVATVNYGYTF. V and J are TRBV19 and TRBJ1-2; D perhaps matches TRBD1 (5 bases). The CDR3 is 15 amino acids. The germline CDR1 and CDR2 sequences are LNHDA and SQIVND (reference sequence). The V end lost 1 base, the J end lost 2 bases, and 11 bases lay between the germline ends.

CDR3 sequence reads: CASSVFPAESSGNTIYF. CDR3 DNA: TGTGCCAGCAGTGTATTTCCCGCGGAGAGCTCTGGAAACACCATATATTTT. The chain links TRBV28 to TRBJ1-3; D gene ambiguous. Trimming removed 5 bases from V and 0 bases from J, with 17 bases in between. The CDR3 covers 17 residues. Germline CDR1 is MDHEN and CDR2 is SYDVKM.

The gene calls are TRBV7-9 and TRBJ2-7; TRBD2 matches 7 bases. After removal of 4 bases from V and 1 base from J, the junction contained 10 bases not matched to a gene. Germline V gives CDR1 SEHNR, CDR2 FQNEAQ (reference sequence). This CDR3 contains 16 residues. CDR3 loop: CASSSVEQAGSYEQYF. The DNA of the CDR3 is TGTGCCAGCAGCTCCGTCGAGCAAGCGGGATCCTACGAGCAGTACTTC.

The V and J genes are TRBV13 and TRBJ1-2; 10 bases map to TRBD1. The J segment lost 2 bases and the V segment lost 2 bases, leaving 8 bases of the junction unmatched. Germline CDR1 and CDR2: PRHDT and FYEKMQ (reference sequence). CDR3 length equals 17 residues. CDR3 nucleotide sequence: TGTGCCAGCAGCTTATGGGGACAGGGGAAAAGAAACTATGGCTACACCTTC. This translates into CASSLWGQGKRNYGYTF.

This chain links TRBV27 with TRBJ2-1, with TRBD2 identical over 10 bases. V dropped 5 bases and J dropped 2; count of bases not matched to a gene: 6. This CDR3 contains 16 residues. The germline V gene encodes CDR1 MNHEY and CDR2 SMNVEV (reference sequence). Written as DNA, the CDR3 is TGTGCCAGCAGTCCATCACTAGCGGGACCCTACAATGAGCAGTTCTTC. Translating it yields CASSPSLAGPYNEQFF.

This clone was counted a single time. This chain connects TRBV9 to TRBJ2-7; TRBD2 is a possible D gene (6 bases). Germline CDR1 SGDLS, CDR2 YYNGEE. The length of the CDR3 is 18 residues. V shed 0 bases and J shed 7 bases, with 26 bases lying between them. CDR3: CASSVGGDLGRDFWEQYF. CDR3 in DNA: TGTGCCAGCAGCGTAGGAGGGGATTTAGGACGGGACTTTTGGGAGCAGTACTTC.

V usage is TRBV7-5 and J usage is TRBJ2-7; the table's TRBD2 call for D was not verified on the DNA. TRBV7-5 is noted as a pseudogene. CDR3 size: 17 residues. The CDR3 loop is CARTGLAGGPYRYEQYF. CDR3 coding DNA: TGTGCCAGAACGGGACTAGCGGGAGGGCCCTACAGGTACGAGCAGTACTTC.

This chain's CDR3 is CASSEGTGTDTQYF. CDR3 in DNA: TGTGCCAGCAGTGAAGGGACAGGCACAGATACGCAGTATTTT. The rearrangement joins TRBV2 to TRBJ2-3, with D possibly TRBD1 on 6 matching bases. The CDR3 extends over 14 amino acids. Germline-derived CDR1 and CDR2 are SNHLY and FYNNEI. V shed 1 base and J shed 1 base, with 6 bases lying between them. Combining the CDR3 with reference TRBV2 and TRBJ2-3 gives the whole variable domain EPEVTQTPSHQVTQMGQEVILRCVPISNHLYFYWYRQILGQKVEFLVSFYNNEISEKSEIFDDQFSVERPDGSNFTLKIRSTKLEDSAMYFCASSEGTGTDTQYFGPGTRLTVL.

V and J are TRBV7-2 and TRBJ2-3; TRBD2 matches at 11 bases. The CDR3 has 17 amino acids. The V and J ends lost 1 base and 3 bases, in that order; junction bases with no gene match: 6. Germline V gene lookup returns CDR1 SGHTA and CDR2 FQGNSA. The CDR3 DNA sequence: TGTGCCAGCAGCTTAGTAACACTAGCGGGAGTTACAGATACGCAGTATTTT. Amino acids: CASSLVTLAGVTDTQYF.

This clone was detected a few times. The genes are TRBV6-1 and TRBJ2-5; 11 bases match TRBD2. V shed 8 bases, J shed 7 bases, and the junction held 9 bases outside the gene matches. CDR1 is MNHNS and CDR2 is SASEGT in the germline V gene. The length of the CDR3 is 14 residues. The CDR3 coding sequence is TGTGCCAGCGACCGGACTAGCGGGTTACGGACCCAGTACTTC. Its protein product is CASDRTSGLRTQYF.

V is TRBV6-6 and J is TRBJ1-4; 9 nucleotides align to TRBD1. Germline V gives CDR1 MNHNY, CDR2 SVGAGI (reference sequence). The CDR3 is 13 amino acids. Trimming took 6 bases from V and 8 from J; bases not matched to a gene: 4. CDR3 in DNA: TGTGCCAGCAGCCGGGGACAGGGAGAAAAACTGTTTTTT. It yields the protein CASSRGQGEKLFF.

The J gene is TRBJ2-1, the V gene TRBV7-9; possible D gene TRBD1, 6 bases. Looked up from germline, CDR1 is SEHNR and CDR2 is FQNEAQ (reference sequence). The V end lost 1 base, the J end lost 10 bases, and 11 bases lay between the germline ends. The CDR3 length is 13 residues. The CDR3 DNA follows: TGTGCCAGCAGCTTAGGGACAGTCCAAGAGCAGTTCTTC. Protein: CASSLGTVQEQFF.

The J gene is TRBJ2-7, the V gene TRBV5-1, with 9 bases identical to TRBD1. J was trimmed by 0 bases and V by 0 bases; bases with no gene match: 7. The CDR3 loop spans 17 amino acids. Germline V gene sequence: CDR1 SGHRS, CDR2 YFSETQ. CDR3 sequence reads: CASSLGTGAGFSYEQYF. For the CDR3, the DNA is TGCGCCAGCAGCTTGGGGACAGGGGCAGGCTTCTCCTACGAGCAGTACTTC.

The chain carries TRBV19 and TRBJ1-2; 9 positions match TRBD1. Trimming at V came to 4 bases and at J to 4 bases, leaving 10 bases not matched to a gene. CDR1 and CDR2 from the germline V gene are LNHDA and SQIVND (reference sequence). The CDR3 covers 16 residues. The CDR3 DNA sequence: TGTGCCAGTAGTACGTACAGGGGGCGCGAAGGCTATGGCTACACCTTC. Translating gives CASSTYRGREGYGYTF.

The chain employs TRBV14 and TRBJ2-7; 10 bases fit TRBD2. With 3 bases clipped from V and 1 base from J, the junction kept 9 bases outside the gene matches. Germline V gene lookup returns CDR1 SGHDN and CDR2 FVKESK. This CDR3 has 17 residues. CDR3 DNA sequence: TGTGCCAGCAGCCAGATCCTAAGCGGGAGGGCATCCTACGAGCAGTACTTC. This sequence encodes CASSQILSGRASYEQYF.

Details on this clone: The junction departs from germline at one end; a sequencing error may be responsible. The chain's CDR3 is CASSLAGVLKTEAFF. The CDR3 DNA is TGTGCCAGCAGCTTGGCAGGGGTTTTGAAAACTGAAGCTTTCTTT. This chain uses TRBV5-4 with TRBJ1-1; tentatively, D is TRBD1 (6 bases). The germline V gene has CDR1 SGHNT and CDR2 YYREEE (reference sequence). The CDR3 totals 15 residues.

This sequence joins TRBV4-2 and TRBJ2-7, with 7 bases lining up with TRBD2. The CDR3 spans 17 residues. J gave up 10 bases and V 4 bases, and 22 bases lay outside the gene matches. CDR1 and CDR2 (germline): LGHNA, YNFKEQ. CDR3 loop: CASSREMAGTTLQNQYF. CDR3 DNA: TGTGCCAGCAGCCGCGAGATGGCGGGGACTACATTACAGAACCAGTACTTC.

This chain links TRBV29-1 with TRBJ2-5, with D possibly matching TRBD1 (6 bases). Trimming shortened V by 6 bases and J by 3 bases, and 8 bases separated the two germline ends. The length of the CDR3 is 11 residues. Per germline, CDR1 SQVTM and CDR2 ANQGSEA. In DNA, the CDR3 is TGCAGCGTAGGGACAAAAGAGACCCAGTACTTC. Translating gives CSVGTKETQYF.

The V and J genes are TRBV6-5 and TRBJ2-5; 7 bases are a match to TRBD2. This CDR3 is 15 amino acids long. Germline CDR1 is MNHEY and CDR2 is SVGAGI. The junction had 11 bases not matched to a gene; V was cut back by 6 bases and J by 4 bases. CDR3: CASSSTTSNLETQYF. In DNA, the CDR3 is TGTGCCAGCAGCTCGACGACTAGCAATCTAGAGACCCAGTACTTC.

The chain has TRBV7-9 and TRBJ2-5, with D perhaps TRBD1 (6 bases). The CDR3 runs 17 residues. The V end was cut by 1 base, the J end by 2 bases, with 17 bases between. From germline, CDR1 is SEHNR and CDR2 FQNEAQ (reference sequence). For the CDR3, the DNA is TGTGCCAGCAGCTTAGAAGGCAGGGGCTGGGGTCAAGAGACCCAGTACTTC. It specifies CASSLEGRGWGQETQYF.

V and J are TRBV6-1 and TRBJ2-5; no firm D call. V was trimmed by 6 bases and J by 5 bases, leaving 19 bases between them. This CDR3 has 15 residues. Germline CDR1 and CDR2: MNHNS and SASEGT. This chain's CDR3 is CASSEKSQIRETQYF. The CDR3 DNA sequence: TGTGCCAGCAGCGAAAAGTCTCAAATCAGGGAGACCCAGTACTTC.